The entry below describes one T cell receptor (beta chain). Its antigen is still unknown. A much larger clone lies a single base off, so this may be a read error. The CDR3 goes from the cysteine to the phenylalanine over 16 residues. Of the read, only the CDR3 DNA is kept; its 48 bases are in frame from base 1. CDR1 and CDR2, looked up from the germline V gene (reference sequence), are DFQATT and SNEGSKA. The junction carries 18 bases between V and J, which are trimmed by 3 bases and 3 bases respectively. Sequenced on an Illumina HiSeq 2000. TCR beta chain libraries were generated by multiplex PCR amplification. High-throughput sequencing was used to analyze the amplified TCR beta chain products. Using fastp trimming at Q25 and MiXCR clonotype assembly, TCRdb reanalyzed the public sequencing data and kept in-frame beta chains. Under each unique CDR3 protein, matching rows form one entry showing the most common genes and DNA. The sample table holds a few hundred thousand distinct CDR3 sequences, of which under 40% were seen once. The biggest ten clones account for about 3.9% of the sample.

These data originate in a study of breast tumors, draining lymph nodes, adjacent tissues (dated by TCRdb to 2015 to 2016). Broadly, across the study: TCR beta repertoires were compared across tumor, adjacent nontumor tissue and axillary lymph nodes obtained from breast cancer patients. The study was designed to assess the relationships and possible T-cell exchange between tumor, surrounding tissue and draining lymph node repertoires in human breast cancer. Results and caveats for the whole study, not just this receptor: Tumor T-cell repertoires showed less diversity than lymph node repertoires and more diversity than nontumor tissue repertoires, and tumor T-cell repertoires showed preferential V and J gene usage. Tumor and nontumor tissue repertoires were found to be significantly more similar in luminal-like than in basal-like breast cancer. The data were considered consistent with most tumor T cells being derived from the lymph node and subsequently expanding within tumor tissue. The conclusion that tumor T cells originate in lymph nodes was framed as consistent with a hypothesis rather than directly demonstrated.

Lymph node samples came from the axillary draining lymph nodes of breast cancer patients. Here the chain combines TRBV20-1 and TRBJ2-1; TRBD1 could be the D gene, as 6 bases match. The sequence came from a female donor with breast cancer. Some clones in this sample may be carry-over from other donors' samples. Sample: axillary lymph node tissue. In nucleotides, the sequence is TGCAGTGCTAGGGTATCCCAGGGGACGAACTACAATGAGCAGTTCTTC. This is translated as CSARVSQGTNYNEQFF.